One sample yielded the 29 T cell receptor beta chains listed below, sequenced in a study of blood T cells in healthy people across ages. A J-beta primer mix and a sample-barcoded 5' primer were used in a second PCR of about 6 to 12 cycles. TCRdb reanalysed the 5' RACE reads using MiXCR and keeps one entry per CDR3 protein. This table has about 840,000 distinct CDR3 sequences, about 27% appearing once. The data also belong to a second study, concerning T cells of mothers and their children.

The sample was blood. The source is a woman in her 40s in good health.

V gene TRBV6-4 combines with J gene TRBJ2-3; the D gene could be TRBD1 or TRBD2 (6 bases each). The V and J ends lost 6 bases and 0 bases respectively, with 13 bases between them. CDR1 and CDR2 (germline): MRHNA, SNTAGT. The CDR3 spans 15 residues. The CDR3 DNA reads TGTGCCAGCAGCGCAGGGGCGGGGAGCACAGATACGCAGTATTTT. Its translation is CASSAGAGSTDTQYF.

This sequence joins TRBV7-2 and TRBJ1-1; D is unresolved. Trimming took off 3 bases at V and 5 bases at J, with 7 bases between the two ends. The CDR3 covers 12 residues. The germline CDR1 and CDR2 sequences are SGHTA and FQGNSA. As DNA, the CDR3 is TGTGCCAGCAGCTTTACCCTGACTGAAGCTTTCTTT. Residues: CASSFTLTEAFF.

At least ten counts were recorded for this clonotype. The gene calls are TRBV20-1 and TRBJ2-3; 7 nucleotides line up with TRBD2. The germline V gene encodes CDR1 DFQATT and CDR2 SNEGSKA (reference sequence). J gave up 2 bases and V 3 bases, and 8 bases lay outside the gene matches. The CDR3 length is 15 residues. The CDR3 DNA reads TGCAGTGCTAGGAGTTATGGGGGGGACACAGATACGCAGTATTTT. Translated: CSARSYGGDTDTQYF.

The chain uses TRBV15 and TRBJ2-4; perhaps TRBD2 as D (7 bases). With 3 bases removed from V and 5 bases from J, the gap between germline ends came to 14 bases. Germline assignment: CDR1 LNHNV and CDR2 YYDKDF (reference sequence). The CDR3 loop spans 15 amino acids. Written as DNA, the CDR3 is TGTGCCACCAGCAGGAGTTTAGGGGGGGAAAACATTCAGTACTTC. The encoded protein is CATSRSLGGENIQYF.

In this sample, this clonotype turned up a few times. This sequence joins TRBV27 and TRBJ2-1, with D unclear. Germline V lookup: CDR1 MNHEY, CDR2 SMNVEV (reference sequence). Trimming shortened V by 6 bases and J by 2 bases, and 11 bases separated the two germline ends. The CDR3 covers 14 residues. The CDR3 DNA sequence: TGTGCCAGCAGACGCCGGGCCACCTACAATGAGCAGTTCTTC. Translating gives CASRRRATYNEQFF.

The chain employs TRBV7-2 and TRBJ2-3; no clear D gene. The V gene's germline CDR1 is SGHTA and CDR2 FQGNSA. The CDR3 extends over 15 amino acids. The V gene lost 8 bases and the J gene lost 0 bases, with 15 bases spanning the gap. The chain's CDR3 is CASQPVGSSTDTQYF. As DNA, the CDR3 is TGTGCCAGCCAGCCCGTGGGCTCGAGCACAGATACGCAGTATTTT.

This clonotype was detected a few times. Germline is not matched at one junction end, which may reflect a read error. This chain connects TRBV14 to TRBJ2-7, with D perhaps given as TRBD1 or TRBD2 (6 bases each). This CDR3 has 16 amino acids. CDR1 and CDR2 from the germline V gene are SGHDN and FVKESK. The CDR3 region is CASSSLGGGNYNEQYF. The CDR3 DNA sequence: TGCGCCAGCAGCTCACTCGGGGGCGGCAACTACAATGAGCAGTACTTC.

The DNA of the CDR3 is TGTGCCAGCAGTGGAGCGCCCCCAGATACGCAGTATTTT. Its protein is CASSGAPPDTQYF. The chain recombines TRBV2 with TRBJ2-3; D is unclear. V was cut by 4 bases and J by 4 bases, with 9 bases left in between. CDR1 is SNHLY, CDR2 FYNNEI, per germline. The CDR3 is made up of 13 amino acids.

The J gene is TRBJ2-7, the V gene TRBV20-1; 7 bases fit TRBD1. The CDR3 covers 14 residues. Germline V gene data show CDR1 as DFQATT and CDR2 as SNEGSKA (reference sequence). The trim removed 3 bases at V and 0 bases at J, leaving 5 bases unmatched. The CDR3 nucleotides read TGCAGTGCTAGGTTGACAGGGCCCTCCTACGAGCAGTACTTC. Translating it yields CSARLTGPSYEQYF.

This sequence joins TRBV19 and TRBJ1-1; TRBD1 matches 12 bases. Germline V gene sequence: CDR1 LNHDA, CDR2 SQIVND (reference sequence). The CDR3 runs to 16 residues. J lost 0 bases, V lost 6 bases, and 5 bases had no gene match. Here the CDR3 reads CASRSGTGGLNTEAFF. CDR3 DNA: TGTGCCAGTAGGTCGGGGACAGGGGGCCTGAACACTGAAGCTTTCTTT.

This clonotype has at least ten counts. This chain connects TRBV7-3 to TRBJ2-7, with TRBD2 as a possible D gene (6 bases). CDR3 length: 14 amino acids. Germline lookup yields CDR1 SGHTA and CDR2 FQGTGA. V lost 6 bases and J 2 bases, leaving 14 bases between the germline ends. In DNA, the CDR3 is TGTGCCAGCAGTCGGGGGAGCGGACCCTACGAGCAGTACTTC. Amino acid sequence: CASSRGSGPYEQYF.

This clonotype was seen more than once but under ten times. J is TRBJ1-2 and V is TRBV7-9; D remains unclear. V was pared by 5 bases and J by 3 bases, with 16 bases between. Germline V gene data show CDR1 as SEHNR and CDR2 as FQNEAQ (reference sequence). There are 15 residues in the CDR3. CDR3 residues: CASSQLFRGYYGYTF. The CDR3 DNA reads as TGTGCCAGCAGCCAACTGTTCCGGGGTTACTATGGCTACACCTTC.

The rearrangement uses TRBV9 and TRBJ2-1; no clear D gene. V shed 0 bases and J shed 7 bases, with 17 bases lying between them. The CDR3 sequence is 16 residues long. Germline CDR1 and CDR2: SGDLS and YYNGEE. The CDR3 sequence is CASSVGFNPSRNEQFF. The DNA of the CDR3 is TGTGCCAGCAGCGTAGGTTTCAACCCGTCCCGGAATGAGCAGTTCTTC.

The rearrangement joins TRBV12-3 or TRBV12-4 to TRBJ1-6; the match to TRBD1 covers 7 bases. The CDR3 contains 13 residues. V lost 8 bases, J lost 11 bases, and 9 bases stayed unmatched. CDR3 sequence: CASQGQPRAPLHF. The CDR3 nucleotides are TGTGCCAGCCAGGGACAGCCTAGGGCACCCCTCCACTTT.

This clonotype showed up just a few times. The rearrangement links TRBV28 to TRBJ2-7, with 8 bases matching TRBD1. In germline, CDR1 is MDHEN, CDR2 SYDVKM. This CDR3 has 14 amino acids. Germline trimming cut 8 bases from V and 2 bases from J; bases unmatched to any gene: 8. CDR3 DNA: TGTGCCAGCCGCCCAGGGACAGGTCCCTACGAGCAGTACTTC. As protein: CASRPGTGPYEQYF.

The table lists this clonotype with a few counts. The chain combines TRBV27 with TRBJ2-7; D is possibly TRBD1 (5 bases). V was pared by 9 bases and J by 0 bases, with 12 bases between. Germline V gives CDR1 MNHEY, CDR2 SMNVEV (reference sequence). This CDR3 is built from 13 residues. CDR3 loop: CASGAPGSYEQYF. In DNA form, the CDR3 reads TGTGCCAGTGGGGCCCCCGGCTCCTACGAGCAGTACTTC.

This clonotype appeared many times. The chain couples TRBV7-2 to TRBJ2-1; 10 nucleotides agree with TRBD2. Germline V gene lookup returns CDR1 SGHTA and CDR2 FQGNSA. Trimming removed 1 base from V and 2 bases from J; junction bases left unmatched: 2. This CDR3 region has 16 residues. As DNA, the CDR3 is TGTGCCAGCAGCTTAGAGAGCGGGGGGGCCTACAATGAGCAGTTCTTC. It yields the protein CASSLESGGAYNEQFF.

This clonotype has just a few counts. This chain links TRBV7-9 with TRBJ1-3; D not resolved. Germline CDR1 reads SEHNR; CDR2 reads FQNEAQ (reference sequence). V lost 5 bases and J lost 3, with 5 bases in between. The CDR3 is 12 residues long. The CDR3 protein is CASSVDGNTIYF. The CDR3 DNA reads as TGTGCCAGCAGCGTAGATGGAAACACCATATATTTT.

This sequence joins TRBV5-1 and TRBJ2-6; 11 bases are shared with TRBD2. The CDR3 totals 17 residues. The ends lost 3 bases at V and 0 bases at J; junction bases unmatched: 2. Germline CDR1 SGHRS, CDR2 YFSETQ. The CDR3 region has the DNA TGCGCCAGCAGCTCAACTAGCGGGAGCTCTGGGGCCAACGTCCTGACTTTC. Translated, it gives CASSSTSGSSGANVLTF.

This clonotype was detected only a few times. This sequence joins TRBV9 and TRBJ1-1; D is ambiguous. Germline values: CDR1 SGDLS, CDR2 YYNGEE. V lost 2 bases and J lost 3, with 8 bases in between. The CDR3 is 13 residues long. For the CDR3, the DNA is TGTGCCAGCAGCGTTAACACCTACACTGAAGCTTTCTTT. It specifies CASSVNTYTEAFF.

This clonotype occurred a few times. CDR3 protein: CSARGFGGALDTQYF. CDR3 coding DNA: TGCAGTGCTAGGGGGTTCGGGGGGGCCTTAGATACGCAGTATTTT. This chain links TRBV20-1 with TRBJ2-3; TRBD2 matches 8 bases. CDR3 length equals 15 residues. The V and J ends lost 3 bases and 5 bases, in that order; junction bases with no gene match: 10. From germline, CDR1 is DFQATT and CDR2 SNEGSKA (reference sequence).

Remarks on this clonotype: Given a much more abundant clone one base away, this may be a read error. The genes are TRBV6-5 and TRBJ1-2; no clear D gene. Trimming took 6 bases from V and 4 from J, leaving 9 bases between them. Germline CDR1 is MNHEY and CDR2 is SVGAGI. The CDR3 contains 12 residues. This CDR3 is CASSEDRYGYTF. For the CDR3, the DNA is TGTGCCAGCAGCGAGGACCGCTATGGCTACACCTTC.

This clonotype was recorded only once. The V call is TRBV5-1, the J call TRBJ2-3; TRBD1 or TRBD2 may be the D gene (6 bases each). The CDR3 has 14 amino acids. The V and J ends lost 0 bases and 5 bases respectively, with 10 bases between them. Germline V CDR1 and CDR2: SGHRS, YFSETQ. The CDR3: CASSLEGGIDTQYF. CDR3 nucleotide sequence: TGCGCCAGCAGCTTGGAGGGGGGCATAGATACGCAGTATTTT.

Comments on this clonotype: Its ends do not fully match the called genes, so a read error is possible. The gene calls are TRBV28 and TRBJ2-5; D may be TRBD2 (7 bases). The CDR3 runs to 15 residues. Germline values: CDR1 MDHEN, CDR2 SYDVKM. Here the CDR3 reads CASSVQAGGQGTQYF. The CDR3 DNA reads as TGTGCCAGCAGTGTACAGGCCGGGGGGCAAGGGACCCAGTACTTC.

The V call is TRBV12-3 or TRBV12-4, the J call TRBJ2-7; TRBD1 agrees at 11 bases. This CDR3 has 15 amino acids. Unmatched junction bases numbered 5, after V lost 0 bases and J lost 7 bases. The CDR3 DNA reads TGTGCCAGCAGTTTAGCCGGGACAGGGGGGTGGGAGCAGTACTTC. Its protein product is CASSLAGTGGWEQYF.

This clonotype was seen only a few times. V and J are TRBV5-5 and TRBJ2-1, with 16 bases that match TRBD2. The germline V gene encodes CDR1 SGHKS and CDR2 YYEKEE (reference sequence). J gave up 13 bases and V 0 bases, and 4 bases lay outside the gene matches. CDR3 length: 15 amino acids. The CDR3 sequence is CASSLAGLAGGKQFF. CDR3 nucleotide sequence: TGTGCCAGCAGCTTGGCGGGACTAGCGGGGGGGAAACAGTTCTTC.

Details on this clonotype: Given a much more abundant clone one base away, this may be a read error. J is TRBJ2-7 and V is TRBV7-3, with 7 bases that match TRBD2. In germline, CDR1 is SGHTA, CDR2 FQGTGA. The CDR3 is made up of 13 amino acids. DNA for the CDR3: TGTGCCAGCAGCTTAACGGGAGGGGACGAGCGGTACTTC. Its translation: CASSLTGGDERYF. The variable domain in full, completed from reference TRBV7-3 and TRBJ2-7, reads GAGVSQTPSNKVTEKGKYVELRCDPISGHTALYWYRQSLGQGPEFLIYFQGTGAADDSGLPNDRFFAVRPEGSVSTLKIQRTERGDSAVYLCASSLTGGDERYFGPGTRLTVT.

At least ten counts were recorded for this clonotype. The chain carries TRBV7-8 and TRBJ2-1; perhaps TRBD1 as D (6 bases). The germline V and J ends were trimmed by 5 bases and 7 bases, with 21 bases remaining between them. The CDR3 sequence is 16 residues long. Germline CDR1 is SGHVS and CDR2 is FQNEAQ. The CDR3 coding sequence is TGTGCCAGCAGCACACACCTACAGGGTACGGCAAATGAGCAGTTCTTC. As protein: CASSTHLQGTANEQFF.

The chain joins TRBV5-1 to TRBJ2-3, with 8 bases fitting TRBD2. The CDR3 is 14 residues long. Germline V gene data show CDR1 as SGHRS and CDR2 as YFSETQ. Trimming took 5 bases from V and 4 from J; bases not matched to a gene: 6. The CDR3 nucleotides read TGCGCCAGCAGAGTAGCGGGGCGTTCAGATACGCAGTATTTT. It is translated as CASRVAGRSDTQYF.